This entry concerns a single TCR beta chain. Its antigen remains unidentified. Authors' data handling: Clinicopathological groups supplied CDR3 differences that were used to build a distant-metastasis classifier for papillary thyroid cancer. From the PCR reads, TCRdb re-called clones with MiXCR. The authors' filters were not applied to this entry. The data show some 15,000 clones, with 9.5% to 15% seen just once and roughly 31% held by the top ten. The V end was cut by 6 bases, the J end by 8 bases, with 12 bases between. Germline lookup yields CDR1 SGHTS and CDR2 YDEGEE. CDR3 length: 12 residues. The source of the sample is a study of metastatic and nonmetastatic thyroid tumors. Overall study: Repertoire comparisons spanned blood and tumor or nodule tissue from malignant and benign thyroid patients. Study outcomes and limitations: Within blood and tumor, benign nodules reportedly had significantly lower TCR beta diversity than malignant thyroid tumors did.

All patients reached thyroid surgery having received no treatment beforehand. This sequence originates from a female donor with papillary thyroid cancer or a benign thyroid nodule (not recorded which). Some clones in this sample may be carry-over from other donors' samples. Sequencing was carried out using blood. V and J are TRBV5-8 and TRBJ2-1; D is possibly TRBD1 or TRBD2 (6 bases each). The CDR3 loop reads CASNLRGDEQFF. CDR3 DNA sequence: TGTGCCAGCAACCTAAGGGGGGATGAGCAGTTCTTC.